A selection of T cell receptor beta chains follows, all from one sample in a study of shared clonotypes between healthy human individuals. Assay: immunoSEQ multiplex PCR; the TCRdb copy retains only in-frame clones and omits some. The profile shows about 600,000 clones, about 97% of them singletons. Source material: naive CD4+ T cells sorted from blood. The receptors originated from a woman in her thirties in good health. Both conserved end residues are part of each CDR3. The D gene is left open where the match is weak. Rows may omit the clone size; those that give it use once, few, many or a size class.

>TRBJ1-2|.|TRBV28|.
TGTGCCAGCACCCTAGAAGGGTCCCCCTCTTTTGGCTACACCTTC
CASTLEGSPSFGYTF
>TRBJ2-5|.|TRBV29-1|TRBD1
TGCAGCGTTTGGACAGGGAGGGAGACCCAGTACTTC
CSVWTGRETQYF
>TRBJ2-5|.|TRBV30|TRBD2
TGTGCCTGGGACGGGACTAGCGGGAATAACGGAGAGACCCAGTACTTC
CAWDGTSGNNGETQYF
>TRBJ2-7|.|TRBV11-2|TRBD1
TGTGCCAGCAGCCACTGGGACAGGGGGAGGTACGAGCAGTACTTC
CASSHWDRGRYEQYF
>TRBJ1-2|.|TRBV28|TRBD1
TGTGCCAGCAGTGTAGGGGGAGATCAGGGGGCGCGAAACTATGGCTACACCTTC
CASSVGGDQGARNYGYTF
>TRBJ2-5|once|TRBV5-1|TRBD2
TGCGCCAGCAGCTTGGCGGTAGCGGGAGTCCCAGAGACCCAGTACTTC
CASSLAVAGVPETQYF
>TRBJ2-3|.|TRBV19|TRBD1
TGTGCCAGTACGGAAGGGACAGGGAGTACGCAGTATTTT
CASTEGTGSTQYF
>TRBJ2-3|once|TRBV28|TRBD2
TGTGCCAGCACACTAGCGGGATTAGATACGCAGTATTTT
CASTLAGLDTQYF
>TRBJ2-5|.|TRBV18|.
TGTGCCAGCTCACCATTCTATCATGATCCCGCTTCTCCTCAAGAGACCCAGTACTTC
CASSPFYHDPASPQETQYF
>TRBJ1-5|.|TRBV28|.
TGTGCCAGCAGTTTGGCTGGGGTCGGTGGGAGTCAGCCCCAGCATTTT
CASSLAGVGGSQPQHF
>TRBJ1-1|.|TRBV29-1|TRBD1
TGCAGCGTTGATTCTTCCGGGACAGGGGGGACTGAAGCTTTCTTT
CSVDSSGTGGTEAFF
>TRBJ2-6|once|TRBV7-9|.
TGTGCCAGCAGCCCGCTAAGGGATGGCTCTGGGGCCAACGTCCTGACTTTC
CASSPLRDGSGANVLTF
>TRBJ2-2|.|TRBV28|TRBD2
TGTGCCAGCAGTTCCCCACGGACTAGCGGGAGCACCGGGGAGCTGTTTTTT
CASSSPRTSGSTGELFF
>TRBJ1-2|.|TRBV4-2|.
TGTGCCAGCAGCCAAGACAGGGATGTACGCTACACCTTC
CASSQDRDVRYTF
>TRBJ2-5|.|TRBV10-3|.
TGTGCTACAGCCACGGGAGAGGAGACCCAGTACTTC
CATATGEETQYF
>TRBJ2-5|.|TRBV2|TRBD2
TGTGCCAGCGGTACCGGGGGAGGGAGCGCCCCTAAAGAGACCCAGTACTTC
CASGTGGGSAPKETQYF
>TRBJ2-3|.|TRBV7-2|TRBD1
TGTGCCAGCAGCCGCGACAGGGTGTTAGGAGATACGCAGTATTTT
CASSRDRVLGDTQYF
>TRBJ2-3|.|TRBV4-1|TRBD1
TGCGCCAGCAGCCCCCGGGACAGGGACGCGGAAGATACGCAGTATTTT
CASSPRDRDAEDTQYF
>TRBJ2-1|.|TRBV28|TRBD2
TGTGCCAGCAGTTCGCCCGGGGTAAGCGGGGTATACAATGAGCAGTTCTTC
CASSSPGVSGVYNEQFF
>TRBJ2-5|.|TRBV7-9|TRBD2
TGTGCCAGCAGCTTCTCAGGGACTAGCGGGAGATCGGAGACCCAGTACTTC
CASSFSGTSGRSETQYF
>TRBJ2-1|.|TRBV4-1|.
TGCGCCAGCAGCCAAGACCCGAGTTCCGGATACAATGAGCAGTTCTTC
CASSQDPSSGYNEQFF
>TRBJ1-2|.|TRBV18|.
TGTGCCAGCTCACCAGGGGCAGGAGCTAACTATGGCTACACCTTC
CASSPGAGANYGYTF
>TRBJ2-7|once|TRBV7-3|TRBD1
TGTGCCAGCAGCGCCGGACAGGGGAACGAGCAGTACTTC
CASSAGQGNEQYF
>TRBJ1-1|once|TRBV28|.
TGTGCCAGCAGTGACACGGGAAAAACTGAAGCTTTCTTT
CASSDTGKTEAFF
>TRBJ2-1|.|TRBV5-4|.
TGTGCCAGCAGCTTTAACAATGAGCAGTTCTTC
CASSFNNEQFF
>TRBJ2-7|few|TRBV28|TRBD1
TGTGCCAGCAGTTTAAAGGGGGCTGGCAGGCAGTACTTC
CASSLKGAGRQYF
>TRBJ1-2|once|TRBV15|TRBD1
TGTGCCACCAGCAGGCACAGCCGGGACAGGGGCCCTCGGGATGGCTACACCTTC
CATSRHSRDRGPRDGYTF
>TRBJ2-2|.|TRBV23-1|.
TGCGCCAGCTCTTTCGACAGACCGAACACCGGGGAGCTGTTTTTT
CASSFDRPNTGELFF
>TRBJ1-2|.|TRBV18|TRBD1
TGTGCCAGCTCATTCTCCGGGACAGGGTTAGGTGGCTACACCTTC
CASSFSGTGLGGYTF
>TRBJ2-1|once|TRBV28|.
TGTGCCAGCATATCCGGACAGGAGCAGTTCTTC
CASISGQEQFF
>TRBJ1-2|.|TRBV30|TRBD1
TGTGCCGGAGTAAGCGGGACAGGAAAAATTCCCCTTAACTATGGCTACACCTTC
CAGVSGTGKIPLNYGYTF
>TRBJ1-5|.|TRBV27|.
TGTGCCAGCAGTTTAGCCTATAGCAATCAGCCCCAGCATTTT
CASSLAYSNQPQHF
>TRBJ2-1|.|TRBV4-2|TRBD2
TGTGCCAGCAGCCAATTCTTGGGACTAGCGGGAGTAAGAGGGGAGCAGTTCTTC
CASSQFLGLAGVRGEQFF
>TRBJ2-7|.|TRBV2|TRBD2
TGTGCCAGCACAAGAACTAGCGGCTCCTACGAGCAGTACTTC
CASTRTSGSYEQYF
>TRBJ2-7|.|TRBV15|.
TGTGCCACCAGCAGGGCCAGACTCGTCGACAACGAGCAGTACTTC
CATSRARLVDNEQYF
>TRBJ2-1|.|TRBV2|TRBD2
TGTGCCAGCAGTGGGGAAAGCGGACTAGACGTGTTCTTC
CASSGESGLDVFF